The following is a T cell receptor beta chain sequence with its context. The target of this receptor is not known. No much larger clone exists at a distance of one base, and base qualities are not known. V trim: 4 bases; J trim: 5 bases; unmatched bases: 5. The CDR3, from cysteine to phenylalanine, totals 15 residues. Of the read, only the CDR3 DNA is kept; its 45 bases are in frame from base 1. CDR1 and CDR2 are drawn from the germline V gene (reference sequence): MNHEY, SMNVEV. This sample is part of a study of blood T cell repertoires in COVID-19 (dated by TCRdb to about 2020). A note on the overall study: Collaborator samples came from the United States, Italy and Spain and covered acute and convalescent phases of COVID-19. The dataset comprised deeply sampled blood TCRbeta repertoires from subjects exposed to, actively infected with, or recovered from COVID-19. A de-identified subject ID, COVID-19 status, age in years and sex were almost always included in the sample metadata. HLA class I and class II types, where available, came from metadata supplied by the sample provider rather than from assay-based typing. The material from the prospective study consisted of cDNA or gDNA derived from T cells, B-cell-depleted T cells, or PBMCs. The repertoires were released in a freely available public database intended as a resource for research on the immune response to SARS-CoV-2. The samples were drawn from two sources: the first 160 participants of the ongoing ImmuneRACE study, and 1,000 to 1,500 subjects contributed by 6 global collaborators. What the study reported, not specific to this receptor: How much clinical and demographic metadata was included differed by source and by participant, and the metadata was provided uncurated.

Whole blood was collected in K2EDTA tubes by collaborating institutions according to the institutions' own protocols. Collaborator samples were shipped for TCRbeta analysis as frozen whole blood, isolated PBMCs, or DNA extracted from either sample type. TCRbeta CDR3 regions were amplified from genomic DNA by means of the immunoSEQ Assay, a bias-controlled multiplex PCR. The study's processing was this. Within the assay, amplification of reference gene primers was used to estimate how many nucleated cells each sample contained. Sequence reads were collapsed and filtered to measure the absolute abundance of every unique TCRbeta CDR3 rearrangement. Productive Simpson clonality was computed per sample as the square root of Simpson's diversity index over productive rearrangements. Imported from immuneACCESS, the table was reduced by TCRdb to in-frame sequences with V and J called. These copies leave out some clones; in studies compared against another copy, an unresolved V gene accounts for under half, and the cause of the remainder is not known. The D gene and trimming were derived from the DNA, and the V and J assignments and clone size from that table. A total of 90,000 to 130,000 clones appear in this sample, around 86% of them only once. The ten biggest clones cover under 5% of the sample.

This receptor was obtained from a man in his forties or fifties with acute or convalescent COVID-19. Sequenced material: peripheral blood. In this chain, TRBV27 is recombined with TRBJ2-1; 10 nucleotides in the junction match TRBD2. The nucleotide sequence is TGTGCCAGCAGTTCTAGCGGGAGAATGAACAATGAGCAGTTCTTC. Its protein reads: CASSSSGRMNNEQFF.